A single sample gave rise to the 12 T cell receptor beta chains below, sequenced in a study of shared clonotypes between healthy human individuals. Sequencing used immunoSEQ multiplex PCR; TCRdb keeps in-frame clones, though not all of them. The table records a few hundred thousand clones, 50% to 75% of them present only once. The sequencing input was memory CD4+ T cells sorted from blood. Subset meaning: CD45RA-negative fraction. The receptor set was obtained from a man aged 25 to 40 in good health.

The chain combines TRBV6-6 with TRBJ2-2; D gene uncertain. V was cut by 4 bases and J by 7 bases, with 10 bases left in between. In germline, CDR1 is MNHNY, CDR2 SVGAGI (reference sequence). The CDR3 runs 13 residues. In nucleotides, the CDR3 is TGTGCCAGCAGTTCCAACTCAGACGGGGAGCTGTTTTTT. Its translation is CASSSNSDGELFF.

This clone was detected a few times. J is TRBJ2-5 and V is TRBV6-6; no firm D call. The CDR3 loop spans 13 amino acids. The V gene lost 5 bases and the J gene lost 4 bases, with 11 bases spanning the gap. Germline CDR1 is MNHNY and CDR2 is SVGAGI (reference sequence). This CDR3 reads CASSHIDRETQYF. The CDR3 DNA follows: TGTGCCAGCAGTCATATTGACCGAGAGACCCAGTACTTC.

The chain employs TRBV10-1 and TRBJ2-1; D gene uncertain. Germline assignment: CDR1 WNHNN and CDR2 SYGVQD (reference sequence). CDR3 size: 16 residues. V lost 4 bases and J lost 0, with 13 bases in between. The chain's CDR3 is CASSVLRPSSYNEQFF. The CDR3 DNA follows: TGCGCCAGCAGTGTTCTGCGGCCGAGCTCCTACAATGAGCAGTTCTTC.

There are a few counts of this clone. The chain uses TRBV2 and TRBJ2-5, with D hard to call. The CDR3 extends over 13 amino acids. V was cut by 7 bases and J by 5 bases, with 14 bases left in between. Germline-derived CDR1 and CDR2 are SNHLY and FYNNEI. The CDR3 is CASTYLVGETQYF. As DNA, the CDR3 is TGTGCCAGCACTTATCTGGTCGGGGAGACCCAGTACTTC.

This chain connects TRBV11-2 to TRBJ2-7; 9 nucleotides line up with TRBD1. The J segment lost 10 bases and the V segment lost 5 bases, leaving 15 bases of the junction unmatched. The CDR3 covers 15 residues. Germline-derived CDR1 and CDR2 are SGHAT and FQNNGV. CDR3 DNA sequence: TGTGCCAGCAGCCTAAGCCGGGACAGGGTGTCGGAACAGTACTTC. It yields the protein CASSLSRDRVSEQYF.

This rearrangement joins TRBV18 to TRBJ1-5; D perhaps matches TRBD1 (6 bases). The CDR3 has 14 amino acids. CDR1 is KGHSH, CDR2 LQKENI, per germline. The V gene lost 3 bases and the J gene lost 5 bases, with 11 bases spanning the gap. CDR3 amino acids: CASSPQGSDQPQHF. Here the CDR3 DNA reads TGTGCCAGCTCACCTCAGGGGAGTGATCAGCCCCAGCATTTT.

This sequence joins TRBV29-1 and TRBJ2-7; D is perhaps TRBD2 (6 bases). The ends were cut back, 4 bases at V and 0 bases at J, with 13 bases in the middle. The CDR3 contains 14 residues. Germline-derived CDR1 and CDR2 are SQVTM and ANQGSEA. CDR3 loop: CSVVWAEGSYEQYF. In DNA form, the CDR3 reads TGCAGCGTTGTATGGGCGGAGGGCTCCTACGAGCAGTACTTC.

This clone was observed once. The CDR3 DNA reads TGTGCCAGCAGCCCGACTAGCGGGAGCTACGAGCAGTACTTC. It translates to CASSPTSGSYEQYF. This rearrangement joins TRBV5-4 to TRBJ2-7; 12 nucleotides match TRBD2. The V and J ends lost 4 bases and 3 bases, in that order; junction bases with no gene match: 2. Germline loops: CDR1 SGHNT, CDR2 YYREEE (reference sequence). The CDR3 is 14 residues long.

This clone turned up a few times. V and J are TRBV2 and TRBJ2-5; no clear D gene. The V end lost 1 base, the J end lost 10 bases, and 1 base lay between the germline ends. The CDR3 runs 9 residues. Germline V gene lookup returns CDR1 SNHLY and CDR2 FYNNEI. The CDR3 sequence is CASSEGQYF. CDR3 bases: TGTGCCAGCAGTGAAGGCCAGTACTTC.

This clone showed up just once. V gene TRBV7-9 combines with J gene TRBJ2-1, with D perhaps matching TRBD2 (6 bases). Germline assignment: CDR1 SEHNR and CDR2 FQNEAQ (reference sequence). The CDR3 has 12 amino acids. Trimming removed 5 bases at V and 8 bases at J, with 10 bases between. The CDR3 DNA reads as TGTGCCAGCAGCCCCACGGGGGATGAGCAGTTCTTC. Translation: CASSPTGDEQFF.

Here the CDR3 reads CSARDREKQFF. Written as DNA, the CDR3 is TGCAGTGCTAGAGATAGGGAGAAGCAGTTCTTC. The chain links TRBV20-1 to TRBJ2-1; TRBD2 is a possible D gene (5 bases). The CDR3 spans 11 residues. The germline V gene encodes CDR1 DFQATT and CDR2 SNEGSKA (reference sequence). The V gene lost 0 bases and the J gene lost 11 bases, with 8 bases spanning the gap.

The J gene is TRBJ2-2, the V gene TRBV11-1; D remains unclear. The CDR3 is 12 residues long. Germline CDR1 reads SGHAT; CDR2 reads FQDESV (reference sequence). Trimming took off 2 bases at V and 6 bases at J, with 4 bases between the two ends. The CDR3 loop reads CASSLTPGELFF. The CDR3 bases are TGTGCCAGCAGCTTAACACCCGGGGAGCTGTTTTTT.